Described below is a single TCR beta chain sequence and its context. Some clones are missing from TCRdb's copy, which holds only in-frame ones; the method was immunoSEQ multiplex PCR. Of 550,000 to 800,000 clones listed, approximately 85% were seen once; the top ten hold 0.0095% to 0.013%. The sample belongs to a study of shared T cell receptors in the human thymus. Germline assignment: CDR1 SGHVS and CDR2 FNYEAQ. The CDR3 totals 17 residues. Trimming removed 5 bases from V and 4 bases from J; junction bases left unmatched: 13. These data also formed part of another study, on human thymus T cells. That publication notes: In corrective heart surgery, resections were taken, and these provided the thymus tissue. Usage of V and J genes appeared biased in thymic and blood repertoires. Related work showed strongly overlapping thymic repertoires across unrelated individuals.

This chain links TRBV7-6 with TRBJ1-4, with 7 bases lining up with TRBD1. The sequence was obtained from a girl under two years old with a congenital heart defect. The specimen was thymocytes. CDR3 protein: CASSLKDRRAFNEKLFF. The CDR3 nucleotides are TGTGCCAGCAGCCTGAAGGACAGGCGGGCCTTTAATGAAAAACTGTTTTTT. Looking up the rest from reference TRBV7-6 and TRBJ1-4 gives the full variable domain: GAGVSQSPRYKVTKRGQDVALRCDPISGHVSLYWYRQALGQGPEFLTYFNYEAQQDKSGLPNDRFSAERPEGSISTLTIQRTEQRDSAMYRCASSLKDRRAFNEKLFFGSGTQLSVL.